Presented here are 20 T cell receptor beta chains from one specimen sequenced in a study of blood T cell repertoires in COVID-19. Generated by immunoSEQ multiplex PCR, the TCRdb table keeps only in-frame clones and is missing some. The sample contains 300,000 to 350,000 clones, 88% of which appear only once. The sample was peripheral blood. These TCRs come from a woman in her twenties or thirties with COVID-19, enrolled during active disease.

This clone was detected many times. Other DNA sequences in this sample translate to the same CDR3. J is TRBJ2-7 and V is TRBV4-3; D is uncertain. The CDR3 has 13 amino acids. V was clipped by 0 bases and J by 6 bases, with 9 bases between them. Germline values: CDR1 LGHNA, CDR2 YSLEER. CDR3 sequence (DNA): TGCGCCAGCAGCCAAGACTCCGGTCGCGAGCAGTACTTC. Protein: CASSQDSGREQYF.

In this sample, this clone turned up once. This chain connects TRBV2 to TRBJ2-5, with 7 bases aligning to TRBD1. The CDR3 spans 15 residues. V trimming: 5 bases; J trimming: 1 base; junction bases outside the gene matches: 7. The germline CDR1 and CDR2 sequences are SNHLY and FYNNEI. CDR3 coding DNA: TGTGCCAGCAGTTACCACAGGGGTGGCCAAGAGACCCAGTACTTC. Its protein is CASSYHRGGQETQYF.

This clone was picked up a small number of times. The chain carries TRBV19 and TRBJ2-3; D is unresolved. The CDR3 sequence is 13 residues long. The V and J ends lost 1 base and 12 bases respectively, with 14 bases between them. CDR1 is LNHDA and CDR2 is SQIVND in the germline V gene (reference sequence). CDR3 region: CASSIGGLLHQYF. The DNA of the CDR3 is TGTGCCAGTAGTATAGGTGGGCTCCTCCACCAGTATTTT.

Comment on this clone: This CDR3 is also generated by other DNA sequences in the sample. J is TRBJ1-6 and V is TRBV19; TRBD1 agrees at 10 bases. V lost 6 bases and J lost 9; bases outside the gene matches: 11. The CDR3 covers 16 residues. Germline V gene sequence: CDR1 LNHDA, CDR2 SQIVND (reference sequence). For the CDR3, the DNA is TGTGCCAGTAGCCCAATCCGGGACAGGGGTATTTCACCCCTCCACTTT. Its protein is CASSPIRDRGISPLHF.

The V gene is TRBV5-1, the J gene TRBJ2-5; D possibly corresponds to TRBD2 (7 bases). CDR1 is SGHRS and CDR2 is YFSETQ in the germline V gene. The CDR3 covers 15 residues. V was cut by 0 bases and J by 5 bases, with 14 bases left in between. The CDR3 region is CASSLVAGAGETQYF. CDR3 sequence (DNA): TGCGCCAGCAGCTTGGTGGCGGGGGCGGGGGAGACCCAGTACTTC.

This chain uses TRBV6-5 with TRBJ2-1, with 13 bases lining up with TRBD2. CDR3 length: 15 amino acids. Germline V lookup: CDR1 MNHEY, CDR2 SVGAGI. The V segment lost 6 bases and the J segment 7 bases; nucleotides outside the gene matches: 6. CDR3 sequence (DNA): TGTGCCAGCAGCATGACTAGCGGGGGGAGGAATGAGCAGTTCTTC. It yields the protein CASSMTSGGRNEQFF.

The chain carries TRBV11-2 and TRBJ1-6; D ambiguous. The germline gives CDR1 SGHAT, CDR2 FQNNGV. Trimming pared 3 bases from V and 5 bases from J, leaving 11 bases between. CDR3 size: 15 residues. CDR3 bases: TGTGCCAGCAGCTTTCTGGGAGGACATAATTCACCCCTCCACTTT. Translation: CASSFLGGHNSPLHF.

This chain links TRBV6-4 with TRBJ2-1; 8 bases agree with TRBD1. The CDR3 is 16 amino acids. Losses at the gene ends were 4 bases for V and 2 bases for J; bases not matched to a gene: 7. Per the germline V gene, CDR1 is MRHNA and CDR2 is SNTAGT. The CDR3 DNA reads TGTGCCAGCAGTGCCCGACAGGGGCGAACCTACAATGAGCAGTTCTTC. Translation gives CASSARQGRTYNEQFF.

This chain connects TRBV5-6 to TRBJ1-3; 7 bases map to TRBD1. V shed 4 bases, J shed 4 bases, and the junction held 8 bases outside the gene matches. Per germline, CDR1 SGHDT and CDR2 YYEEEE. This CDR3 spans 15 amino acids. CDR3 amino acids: CASSTGTGDGNTIYF. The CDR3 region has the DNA TGTGCCAGCAGCACCGGTACAGGGGACGGAAACACCATATATTTT. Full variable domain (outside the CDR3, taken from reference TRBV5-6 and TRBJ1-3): DAGVTQSPTHLIKTRGQQVTLRCSPKSGHDTVSWYQQALGQGPQFIFQYYEEEERQRGNFPDRFSGHQFPNYSSELNVNALLLGDSALYLCASSTGTGDGNTIYFGEGSWLTVV.

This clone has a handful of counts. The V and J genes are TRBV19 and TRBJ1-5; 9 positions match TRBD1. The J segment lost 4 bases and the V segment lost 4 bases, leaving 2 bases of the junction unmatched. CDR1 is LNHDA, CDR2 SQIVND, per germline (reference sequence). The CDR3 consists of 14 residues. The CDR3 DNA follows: TGTGCCAGTAGTACGACAGGGGGAAATCAGCCCCAGCATTTT. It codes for CASSTTGGNQPQHF.

The CDR3 DNA sequence: TGTGCCAGCAGAAGCGGGGGGACCTCCTACAATGAGCAGTTCTTC. This gives the protein CASRSGGTSYNEQFF. The J gene is TRBJ2-1, the V gene TRBV5-4; 9 nucleotides match TRBD2. V was pared by 5 bases and J by 0 bases, with 3 bases of the junction left unmatched. The germline V gene has CDR1 SGHNT and CDR2 YYREEE (reference sequence). CDR3 size: 15 residues.

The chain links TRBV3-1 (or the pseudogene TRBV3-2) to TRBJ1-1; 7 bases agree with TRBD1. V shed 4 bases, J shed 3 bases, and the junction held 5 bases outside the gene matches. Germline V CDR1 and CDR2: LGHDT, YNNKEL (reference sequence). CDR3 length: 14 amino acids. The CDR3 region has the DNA TGTGCCAGCAGCCGAAGGGGGCTGGACACTGAAGCTTTCTTT. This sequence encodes CASSRRGLDTEAFF.

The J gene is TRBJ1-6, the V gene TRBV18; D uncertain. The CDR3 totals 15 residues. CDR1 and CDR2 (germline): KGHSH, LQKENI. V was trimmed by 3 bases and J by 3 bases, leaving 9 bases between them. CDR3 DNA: TGTGCCAGCTCACCGGAAGACTACTATAATTCACCCCTCCACTTT. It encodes CASSPEDYYNSPLHF.

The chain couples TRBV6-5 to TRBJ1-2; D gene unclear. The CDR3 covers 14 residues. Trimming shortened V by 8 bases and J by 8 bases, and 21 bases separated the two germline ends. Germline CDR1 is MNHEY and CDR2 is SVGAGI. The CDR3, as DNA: TGTGCCAGCTTGCTGGTCGGTCCTATAGAGGGCTACACCTTC. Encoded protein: CASLLVGPIEGYTF.

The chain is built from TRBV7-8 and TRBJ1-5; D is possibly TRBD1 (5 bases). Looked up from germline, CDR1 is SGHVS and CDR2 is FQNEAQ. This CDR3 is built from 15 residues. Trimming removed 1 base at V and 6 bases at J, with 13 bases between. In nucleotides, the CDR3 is TGTGCCAGCAGCTTAGGGGTGTCGGGGGGTCAGCCCCAGCATTTT. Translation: CASSLGVSGGQPQHF.

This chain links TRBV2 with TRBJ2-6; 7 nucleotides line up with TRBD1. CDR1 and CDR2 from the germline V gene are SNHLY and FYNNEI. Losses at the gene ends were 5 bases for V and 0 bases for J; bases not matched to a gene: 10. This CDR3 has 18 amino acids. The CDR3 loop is CASSRDSLTSSGANVLTF. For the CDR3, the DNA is TGTGCCAGCAGTCGGGACAGTCTCACGAGCTCTGGGGCCAACGTCCTGACTTTC.

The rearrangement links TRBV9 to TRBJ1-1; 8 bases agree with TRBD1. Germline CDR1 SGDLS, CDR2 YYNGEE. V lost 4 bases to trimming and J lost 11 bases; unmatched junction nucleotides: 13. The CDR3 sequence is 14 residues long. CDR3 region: CASSPWDRRGPAFF. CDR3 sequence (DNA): TGTGCCAGCAGCCCTTGGGACAGGCGCGGCCCCGCTTTCTTT.

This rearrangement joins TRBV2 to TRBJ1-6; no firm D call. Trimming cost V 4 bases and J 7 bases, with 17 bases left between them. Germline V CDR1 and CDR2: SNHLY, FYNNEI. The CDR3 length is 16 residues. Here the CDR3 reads CASSGVLVNLNSPLHF. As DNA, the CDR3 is TGTGCCAGCAGTGGAGTCTTGGTCAACCTCAATTCACCCCTCCACTTT. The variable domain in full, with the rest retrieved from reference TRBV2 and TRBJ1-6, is EPEVTQTPSHQVTQMGQEVILRCVPISNHLYFYWYRQILGQKVEFLVSFYNNEISEKSEIFDDQFSVERPDGSNFTLKIRSTKLEDSAMYFCASSGVLVNLNSPLHFGNGTRLTVT.

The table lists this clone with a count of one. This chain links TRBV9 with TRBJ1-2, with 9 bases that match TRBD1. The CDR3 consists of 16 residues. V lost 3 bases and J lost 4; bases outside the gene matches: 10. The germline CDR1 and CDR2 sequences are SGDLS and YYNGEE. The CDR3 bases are TGTGCCAGCAGCGCTACTCACGGACAGGGGTTCTATGGCTACACCTTC. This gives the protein CASSATHGQGFYGYTF.

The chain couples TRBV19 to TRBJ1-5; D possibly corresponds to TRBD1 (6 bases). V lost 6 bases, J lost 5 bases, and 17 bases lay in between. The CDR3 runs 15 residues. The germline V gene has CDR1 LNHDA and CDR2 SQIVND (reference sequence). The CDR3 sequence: CASRPRTEHDQPQHF. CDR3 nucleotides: TGTGCCAGTAGGCCGAGGACAGAGCATGATCAGCCCCAGCATTTT.